These 20 T cell receptor beta chains were sequenced from one sample in a study of CD8+CD57+ T cells in acquired aplastic anemia. Profiling of TCR beta VDJ combinations and CDR3 sequences used genomic DNA as template. Using its own MiXCR run on the reads, TCRdb lists one record per CDR3 protein. The top ten clones hold 25% to 30% of a sample with 200,000 to 250,000 distinct CDR3 sequences, roughly 57% of them seen once. Sequenced: sorted CD4+, CD8+, or CD8+CD57+ T cells (not recorded which) from PBMCs. These receptors were taken from a human donor in good health.

Comments on this clonotype: A junction end diverges from the germline sequence, so it may reflect a read error. The chain has TRBV9 and TRBJ1-6; 8 bases line up with TRBD1. Germline V gives CDR1 SGDLS, CDR2 YYNGEE. CDR3 length equals 14 residues. CDR3 in amino acids: CASSVGQGPYPLRF. The CDR3 coding sequence is TGTGCCAGCAGCGTAGGACAGGGGCCCTACCCTCTCCGTTTT.

This clonotype showed up many times. The CDR3 spells CASSDGNLVGNEQFF. The CDR3 nucleotides are TGTGCCAGCAGTGACGGTAACCTTGTAGGCAATGAGCAGTTCTTC. V is TRBV6-4 and J is TRBJ2-1; D is uncertain. The CDR3 is 15 residues long. V lost 2 bases and J lost 6, with 14 bases in between. Germline loops: CDR1 MRHNA, CDR2 SNTAGT.

The count of this clonotype is one. This chain uses TRBV7-3 with TRBJ2-2; tentative D call: TRBD1 (6 bases). V lost 6 bases and J 7 bases, leaving 12 bases between the germline ends. Germline V lookup: CDR1 SGHTA, CDR2 FQGTGA. The CDR3 extends over 13 amino acids. The CDR3 DNA sequence: TGTGCCAGCAGTCCAGGGGCGGGCGGGGAGCTGTTTTTT. Protein sequence: CASSPGAGGELFF. The complete variable domain, with remaining parts taken from reference TRBV7-3 and TRBJ2-2, reads GAGVSQTPSNKVTEKGKYVELRCDPISGHTALYWYRQSLGQGPEFLIYFQGTGAADDSGLPNDRFFAVRPEGSVSTLKIQRTERGDSAVYLCASSPGAGGELFFGEGSRLTVL.

Many counts were recorded for this clonotype. The chain links TRBV7-9 to TRBJ2-1; D is uncertain. Deletions cut 2 bases from V and 5 bases from J, with 13 bases between. Germline CDR1 reads SEHNR; CDR2 reads FQNEAQ (reference sequence). This CDR3 region has 15 residues. The CDR3 reads CASSLSSQKDNEQFF. In DNA, the CDR3 is TGTGCCAGCAGCTTATCTTCCCAGAAAGACAATGAGCAGTTCTTC.

CDR3 loop: CASSQAVSYEQYF. The CDR3 nucleotides read TGTGCCAGCAGTCAAGCGGTTTCCTACGAGCAGTACTTC. This rearrangement joins TRBV6-5 to TRBJ2-7, with D maybe TRBD2 (5 bases). CDR3 length: 13 amino acids. Trimming cost V 5 bases and J 1 base, with 9 bases left between them. Germline V gives CDR1 MNHEY, CDR2 SVGAGI.

The chain uses TRBV19 and TRBJ1-2, with a tentative D call TRBD1 (5 bases). The CDR3 is 12 amino acids. Trimming removed 6 bases from V and 4 bases from J, with 9 bases in between. Germline CDR1 reads LNHDA; CDR2 reads SQIVND (reference sequence). Written as DNA, the CDR3 is TGTGCCAGTAGGGGACGAGTCTATGGCTACACCTTC. It encodes CASRGRVYGYTF.

The chain links TRBV9 to TRBJ2-7, with 10 positions matching TRBD2. Germline CDR1 and CDR2: SGDLS and YYNGEE. With V trimmed by 3 bases and J by 5 bases, 8 bases remained unmatched. CDR3 size: 15 residues. CDR3 region: CASSAPGLAINEQYF. CDR3 sequence (DNA): TGTGCCAGCAGCGCCCCGGGACTAGCGATCAACGAGCAGTACTTC.

The chain links TRBV12-3 or TRBV12-4 to TRBJ2-5; no definite D call. The CDR3 sequence is 12 residues long. The V end lost 4 bases, the J end lost 4 bases, and 7 bases lay between the germline ends. The CDR3, as DNA: TGTGCCAGCAGTTCGACGCGAGAGACCCAGTACTTC. Amino acid sequence: CASSSTRETQYF.

By sample fraction, this clonotype is medium-sized. The V gene is TRBV20-1, the J gene TRBJ1-1, with a tentative D call TRBD1 (6 bases). CDR3 size: 15 residues. The ends were cut back, 6 bases at V and 1 base at J, with 18 bases in the middle. CDR1 DFQATT and CDR2 SNEGSKA come from the germline V gene (reference sequence). CDR3 amino acids: CSAQDRSAPNTEAFF. In nucleotides, the CDR3 is TGCAGTGCCCAAGACAGGTCGGCACCGAACACTGAAGCTTTCTTT.

The chain recombines TRBV9 with TRBJ2-2; D possibly corresponds to TRBD1 (5 bases). The CDR3 totals 15 residues. Trimming removed 4 bases from V and 5 bases from J, with 15 bases in between. Germline CDR1 SGDLS, CDR2 YYNGEE. The CDR3 DNA reads as TGTGCCAGCAGCCCGACAGTCTTGGGAACCGGGGAGCTGTTTTTT. This encodes CASSPTVLGTGELFF. Supplemented by reference TRBV9 and TRBJ2-2, the full variable domain reads DSGVTQTPKHLITATGQRVTLRCSPRSGDLSVYWYQQSLDQGLQFLIQYYNGEERAKGNILERFSAQQFPDLHSELNLSSLELGDSALYFCASSPTVLGTGELFFGEGSRLTVL.

The chain links TRBV25-1 to TRBJ2-3; tentatively, D is TRBD1 (5 bases). V was clipped by 5 bases and J by 3 bases, with 12 bases between them. This CDR3 is 14 amino acids long. CDR1 and CDR2 (germline): MGHDK, SYGVNS. DNA of the CDR3: TGTGCCAGCAGTTACTGGCAGGGAACAGATACGCAGTATTTT. Translating gives CASSYWQGTDTQYF.

The chain recombines TRBV12-3 or TRBV12-4 with TRBJ1-2; D not resolved. This CDR3 comprises 14 residues. V was trimmed by 3 bases and J by 4 bases, leaving 12 bases between them. The CDR3 DNA is TGTGCCAGCAGTTTCACAACCTATCTCTATGGCTACACCTTC. It codes for CASSFTTYLYGYTF.

This clonotype was found once. The rearrangement links TRBV15 to TRBJ2-7; 9 bases are a match to TRBD2. The CDR3 consists of 18 residues. Looked up from germline, CDR1 is LNHNV and CDR2 is YYDKDF (reference sequence). V lost 0 bases, J lost 4 bases, and 13 bases stayed unmatched. Here the CDR3 DNA reads TGTGCCACCAGCAGAGAGGTTGCTGGAGCGGGAGGAAGGTACGAGCAGTACTTC. This gives the protein CATSREVAGAGGRYEQYF. Combining the CDR3 with reference TRBV15 and TRBJ2-7 gives the whole variable domain DAMVIQNPRYQVTQFGKPVTLSCSQTLNHNVMYWYQQKSSQAPKLLFHYYDKDFNNEADTPDNFQSRRPNTSFCFLDIRSPGLGDTAMYLCATSREVAGAGGRYEQYFGPGTRLTVT.

This clonotype was seen only a few times. Since a much larger clone is just one base distant, this may be a read error. The chain is built from TRBV20-1 and TRBJ1-4; no reliable D call. The CDR3 length is 15 residues. Germline V gene data show CDR1 as DFQATT and CDR2 as SNEGSKA (reference sequence). The CDR3 reads CSALSLFATSEKLFF. CDR3 nucleotides: TGCAGTGCTCTCTCTCTATTTGCAACTAGTGAAAAACTGTTTTTT.

The chain couples TRBV7-3 to TRBJ2-7; D call uncertain. The V and J ends lost 5 bases and 8 bases respectively, with 13 bases between them. Germline assignment: CDR1 SGHTA and CDR2 FQGTGA. CDR3 size: 12 residues. CDR3 protein: CASSQDQRKQYF. The DNA of the CDR3 is TGTGCCAGCAGCCAAGATCAAAGGAAGCAGTACTTC.

This rearrangement joins TRBV12-3 or TRBV12-4 to TRBJ1-6; possibly TRBD1 for D (6 bases). Trimming pared 6 bases from V and 8 bases from J, leaving 14 bases between. The CDR3 is 14 amino acids. CDR3 sequence reads: CASRLRGWDSPLHF. Written as DNA, the CDR3 is TGTGCCAGCAGACTCAGGGGTTGGGATTCACCCCTCCACTTT.

Notes on this clonotype: A much larger clone differs from this one at a single base, so this may be a read error. The J gene is TRBJ2-6, the V gene TRBV6-1; the D gene is possibly TRBD2 (6 bases). This CDR3 is built from 15 residues. V was cut by 7 bases and J by 0 bases, with 10 bases left in between. Germline V gene lookup returns CDR1 MNHNS and CDR2 SASEGT. The CDR3 bases are TGTGCCAGCATTCCCGGGAGCTCTGGGGCCAACGTCCTGACTTTC. Its protein product is CASIPGSSGANVLTF.

This clonotype was seen once. The J gene is TRBJ1-1, the V gene TRBV14; D unresolved. The CDR3 consists of 14 residues. CDR1 and CDR2 (germline): SGHDN, FVKESK. Trimming stripped 4 bases from V and 4 bases from J, with 13 bases between. The CDR3 DNA sequence: TGTGCCAGCAGCCCCATGGAGGGCTTCACTGAAGCTTTCTTT. Translating gives CASSPMEGFTEAFF.

V usage is TRBV7-3 and J usage is TRBJ2-7; TRBD2 matches 9 bases. In germline, CDR1 is SGHTA, CDR2 FQGTGA. The CDR3 length is 13 residues. J lost 3 bases, V lost 5 bases, and 2 bases had no gene match. CDR3 protein: CASSGAGGYEQYF. CDR3 sequence (DNA): TGTGCCAGCAGCGGAGCGGGGGGCTACGAGCAGTACTTC.

The V and J genes are TRBV20-1 and TRBJ1-2, with D maybe TRBD1 (6 bases). Per the germline V gene, CDR1 is DFQATT and CDR2 is SNEGSKA (reference sequence). V lost 3 bases, J lost 9 bases, and 20 bases lay in between. This CDR3 is 14 amino acids long. The CDR3 loop is CSASLSGGRARYTF. The CDR3 DNA reads as TGCAGTGCTAGCCTCTCTGGGGGCAGGGCGCGCTACACCTTC.